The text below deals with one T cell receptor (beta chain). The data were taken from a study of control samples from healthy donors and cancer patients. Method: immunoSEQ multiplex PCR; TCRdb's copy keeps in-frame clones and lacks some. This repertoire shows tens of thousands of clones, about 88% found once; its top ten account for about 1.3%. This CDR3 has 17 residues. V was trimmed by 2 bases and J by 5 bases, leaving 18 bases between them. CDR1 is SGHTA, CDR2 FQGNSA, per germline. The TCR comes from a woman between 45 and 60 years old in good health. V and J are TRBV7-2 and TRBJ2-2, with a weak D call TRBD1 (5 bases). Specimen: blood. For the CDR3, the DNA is TGTGCCAGCAGCTTATTTGTGGGGTCGCAGGGTACCGGGGAGCTGTTTTTT. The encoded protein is CASSLFVGSQGTGELFF.